The rows below give T cell receptor beta chains drawn from one sample of a study of Graves' ophthalmopathy and Graves' hyperthyroidism. TCRdb re-analysed the multiplex PCR reads in MiXCR, keeping a single row per CDR3 protein. Among about 340,000 distinct CDR3 sequences, roughly 16% were seen once, and the ten largest hold roughly an eighth. Material: peripheral blood. Every receptor here comes from an adult man with Graves' ophthalmopathy. The CDR3 runs from the conserved cysteine through the conserved F or W. A D gene is named only where the DNA matches it firmly. Size values are once, few and many counts, or a class for expanded clones, and some rows have none.

length: 13; D: .; size: many; J: TRBJ1-2; V: TRBV30; DNA: TGTGCCTGGACGGCCCGAGGTGGTTCGGGCTACACCTTC; CDR3: CAWTARGGSGYTF
length: 16; D: .; size: many; J: TRBJ1-1; V: TRBV5-1; DNA: TGCGCCAGCAGCCCCACATCGGTTGGGGTCGGAACTGAAGCTTTCTTT; CDR3: CASSPTSVGVGTEAFF
length: 12; D: .; size: many; J: TRBJ1-2; V: TRBV7-9; DNA: TGTGCCAGCAGCTATGGGGGAGAGGGCTACACCTTC; CDR3: CASSYGGEGYTF
length: 18; D: TRBD1; size: many; J: TRBJ1-5; V: TRBV6-2/TRBV6-3; DNA: TGTGCCAGCAGTTACTCGACACAGGGGGCGGTGAGCAATCAGCCCCAGCATTTT; CDR3: CASSYSTQGAVSNQPQHF
length: 14; D: .; size: .; J: TRBJ1-1; V: TRBV6-1; DNA: TGTGCCAGCATGCAATCAGGGCGAAACACTGAAGCTTTCTTT; CDR3: CASMQSGRNTEAFF
length: 15; D: TRBD1; size: .; J: TRBJ2-5; V: TRBV28; DNA: TGTGCCAGCAGTTTTTCGACAGGGGTTATGGAGACCCAGTACTTC; CDR3: CASSFSTGVMETQYF
length: 15; D: TRBD2; size: many; J: TRBJ2-5; V: TRBV10-3; DNA: TGTGCCACCGGGACTAGCGGGGGGGATCAAGAGACCCAGTACTTC; CDR3: CATGTSGGDQETQYF
length: 15; D: TRBD2; size: .; J: TRBJ2-5; V: TRBV6-1; DNA: TGTGCCAGCTCTCACAGCGGGAGGACTCTAGAGACCCAGTACTTC; CDR3: CASSHSGRTLETQYF
length: 12; D: .; size: many; J: TRBJ1-2; V: TRBV12-3/TRBV12-4; DNA: TGTGCCAGCAGTGCAGGGGTGGATGGCTACACCTTC; CDR3: CASSAGVDGYTF
length: 13; D: .; size: many; J: TRBJ1-1; V: TRBV29-1; DNA: TGCAGCGTTGATCGGGGGGCGATTACTGAAGCTTTCTTT; CDR3: CSVDRGAITEAFF
length: 14; D: TRBD1; size: many; J: TRBJ2-7; V: TRBV20-1; DNA: TGCAGTGCTAGAGGCCTTGACAGGGTCCACGAGCAGTACTTC; CDR3: CSARGLDRVHEQYF
length: 13; D: .; size: .; J: TRBJ2-7; V: TRBV3-1; DNA: TGTGCCAGCATCATCAACGGGGGTAGTGGGCAGTACTTC; CDR3: CASIINGGSGQYF
length: 14; D: TRBD2; size: many; J: TRBJ2-5; V: TRBV30; DNA: TGTGCCTGGAGCCGGCGGGGGGCCGAAGAGACCCAGTACTTC; CDR3: CAWSRRGAEETQYF
length: 15; D: .; size: many; J: TRBJ2-7; V: TRBV19; DNA: TGTGCCAGTACCCCAGGAGGAGGGTCTGGATACGAGCAGTACTTC; CDR3: CASTPGGGSGYEQYF
length: 14; D: .; size: .; J: TRBJ2-2; V: TRBV12-3/TRBV12-4; DNA: TGTGCCAGCAGTTTAGACCCGAACACCGGGGAGCTGTTTTTT; CDR3: CASSLDPNTGELFF
length: 12; D: .; size: many; J: TRBJ2-5; V: TRBV3-1; DNA: TGTGCCAGCAGGCCAGGCGGAGAGACCCAGTACTTC; CDR3: CASRPGGETQYF
length: 14; D: .; size: many; J: TRBJ1-5; V: TRBV6-1; DNA: TGTGCCAGCACCCCTCTGGAGGGGATTCAGCCCCAGCATTTT; CDR3: CASTPLEGIQPQHF
length: 11; D: .; size: many; J: TRBJ2-2; V: TRBV19; DNA: TGTGCCAGTAGCTACACCCGGGAGCTGTTTTTT; CDR3: CASSYTRELFF
length: 15; D: TRBD1; size: many; J: TRBJ1-1; V: TRBV6-1; DNA: TGTGCCAGCGGGTCTCCGGGACAGGGGGTGAAGCAAGCTTTCTTT; CDR3: CASGSPGQGVKQAFF
length: 20; D: .; size: many; J: TRBJ2-5; V: TRBV7-2; DNA: TGTGCCAGCAGCTTCGCGTTTCGGGGTAGGCGGAGGGGAACCCAAGAGACCCAGTACTTC; CDR3: CASSFAFRGRRRGTQETQYF
length: 15; D: .; size: many; J: TRBJ2-5; V: TRBV10-3; DNA: TGTGCCATCAGTGAGTCGAGGGACGAAAGAGAGACCCAGTACTTC; CDR3: CAISESRDERETQYF
length: 13; D: TRBD1; size: many; J: TRBJ1-2; V: TRBV11-1; DNA: TGTGCCAGCAGCACACAGGGGGCGAACGGCTACACCTTC; CDR3: CASSTQGANGYTF
length: 16; D: TRBD1; size: few; J: TRBJ1-6; V: TRBV6-1; DNA: TGTGCCAGCAGTGAAGTGCCAGGGGGAAATAATTCACCCCTCCACTTT; CDR3: CASSEVPGGNNSPLHF
length: 12; D: .; size: many; J: TRBJ2-7; V: TRBV2; DNA: TGTGCCAGCAGACAGGACTACTACGAGCAGTACTTC; CDR3: CASRQDYYEQYF
length: 13; D: TRBD1; size: many; J: TRBJ1-1; V: TRBV6-1; DNA: TGTGCCAGCAGTGAGGGACAGGAGATTGAAGCTTTCTTT; CDR3: CASSEGQEIEAFF
length: 15; D: .; size: many; J: TRBJ1-1; V: TRBV6-1; DNA: TGTGCCAGCAGTGAACCGGGACGTATGAACACTGAAGCTTTCTTT; CDR3: CASSEPGRMNTEAFF
length: 14; D: TRBD1; size: many; J: TRBJ1-2; V: TRBV20-1; DNA: TGCAGTGCCGCCGGGACAGCGTTTAACTATGGCTACACCTTC; CDR3: CSAAGTAFNYGYTF
length: 13; D: .; size: many; J: TRBJ1-5; V: TRBV6-1; DNA: TGTGCCAGCAGCCGGGGACCTAATCAGCCCCAGCATTTT; CDR3: CASSRGPNQPQHF
length: 13; D: .; size: many; J: TRBJ1-2; V: TRBV7-3; DNA: TGTGCCAGCAGCTTAACGTCCCGTTCCGGCTACACCTTC; CDR3: CASSLTSRSGYTF
length: 17; D: TRBD2; size: many; J: TRBJ2-7; V: TRBV7-8; DNA: TGTGCCAGCAGCCCCTCCCCACTAGCGGGACGCGACTACGAGCAGTACTTC; CDR3: CASSPSPLAGRDYEQYF
length: 12; D: .; size: many; J: TRBJ1-5; V: TRBV30; DNA: TGTGCCTGGAGTCCGGACGGTTTGACCCAGCATTTT; CDR3: CAWSPDGLTQHF
length: 21; D: TRBD2; size: .; J: TRBJ2-5; V: TRBV20-1; DNA: TGCAGTGCTACCAGCGCGGCGGGAGAAGTGGGAGGTTTTGGGGGCCAAGAGACCCAGTACTTC; CDR3: CSATSAAGEVGGFGGQETQYF
length: 14; D: .; size: many; J: TRBJ1-5; V: TRBV27; DNA: TGTGCCAGCAGTTTAAGAAACAGAAATCAGCCCCAGCATTTT; CDR3: CASSLRNRNQPQHF
length: 16; D: .; size: .; J: TRBJ2-2; V: TRBV6-2/TRBV6-3; DNA: TGTGCCAGCAGCCGCCGGCCGGGGGCGTCCACCGGGGAGCTGTTTTTT; CDR3: CASSRRPGASTGELFF
length: 12; D: .; size: many; J: TRBJ1-1; V: TRBV2; DNA: TGTGCCAGCAGTGAAGGGAACACTGAAGCTTTCTTT; CDR3: CASSEGNTEAFF
length: 13; D: .; size: .; J: TRBJ1-5; V: TRBV29-1; DNA: TGCAGCGCCAGGGCACATAGCAATCAGCCCCAGCCTTTT; CDR3: CSARAHSNQPQPF
length: 14; D: TRBD1; size: many; J: TRBJ1-2; V: TRBV20-1; DNA: TGCAGTGCTAGAGATGACAGGGACCACTATGGCTACACCTTC; CDR3: CSARDDRDHYGYTF
length: 11; D: .; size: many; J: TRBJ2-5; V: TRBV6-6; DNA: TGTGCCAGCAGTTACTCCAGGGACAACTACTTC; CDR3: CASSYSRDNYF
length: 13; D: .; size: .; J: TRBJ1-5; V: TRBV7-3; DNA: TGTGCCAGCAGCTTAAAAGCGGATCAGCCCCAGCATTTT; CDR3: CASSLKADQPQHF